This T cell receptor beta chain was sequenced during a study of shared clonotypes between healthy human individuals. The investigators split CD4+ cells into a CD45RA+ naive subset and a CD45RA-negative memory subset. In its sample, this clone was seen once. The table came from immunoSEQ multiplex PCR; TCRdb's copy has only in-frame clones and leaves some out. The sample yields 2,500,000 or so clones, more than 85% seen once. The length of the CDR3 is 15 residues. CDR1 SGHKS and CDR2 YYEKEE come from the germline V gene (reference sequence). Unmatched junction bases numbered 11, after V lost 6 bases and J lost 3 bases.

The sequencing sample was made of naive CD4+ T cells from PBMCs. Subset reported: CD45RA+ positively selected. This rearrangement joins TRBV5-5 to TRBJ1-2, with TRBD1 identical over 7 bases. This TCR derives from a man between 18 and 35 years old in good health. Some clones in this sample may be carry-over from other donors' samples. CDR3 DNA sequence: TGTGCCAGCACCAGACAGGGATCGATATACTATGGCTACACCTTC. Residues: CASTRQGSIYYGYTF.